This record concerns one T cell receptor beta chain sequence. The antigen remains undetermined. The authors used template switching to add a universal primer site and gave cDNA unique molecular identifiers. TCRdb redid the calling of the 5' RACE reads with MiXCR, one entry per CDR3 protein. There are approximately 220,000 distinct CDR3 sequences in the sample; 6.5% to 8.5% occur only once, and roughly 2% lies in the top ten. This entry belongs to a study of identical twins. Regarding the study as a whole: The study reached conclusions through statistical analysis that was cross-sectional, not following the same donors. Insertion counts were lower in abundant cord blood beta clonotypes, a trend that memory repertoires did not show.

Only healthy Caucasians were included as donors. The germline gives CDR1 SGHNT, CDR2 YYREEE (reference sequence). The CDR3 length is 15 residues. V lost 4 bases, J lost 1 base, and 5 bases stayed unmatched. These same records also appear under a second study, on yellow fever vaccine responses in identical twins.

The chain has TRBV5-4 and TRBJ1-1, with TRBD1 identical over 9 bases. This receptor was taken from a woman younger than 30 in good health. Sequenced material: memory (CD45RO+) T cells sorted from blood. CDR3 sequence: CASSLGTGRNTEAFF. DNA of the CDR3: TGTGCCAGCAGCCTTGGGACAGGGCGGAACACTGAAGCTTTCTTT.